This section outlines one T cell receptor (beta chain) sequence together with its context. This entry belongs to a study of blood T cells in healthy people across ages. For the second PCR, which ran for roughly 6 to 11 cycles, a sample-barcoded 5' primer and a J-beta primer mix were used. A single record per CDR3 protein comes from TCRdb applying MiXCR to the 5' RACE reads. Counted here are 650,000 to 950,000 distinct CDR3 sequences, approximately 48% occurring once; the ten biggest clones make up roughly 18%. The germline V and J ends were trimmed by 3 bases and 3 bases, with 11 bases remaining between them. Germline V gene data show CDR1 as SQVTM and CDR2 as ANQGSEA. The CDR3 consists of 13 residues.

The sequenced sample consisted of blood. This clonotype was obtained from a man between 60 and 75 years old in good health. The V call is TRBV29-1, the J call TRBJ1-1; TRBD1 is a possible D gene (5 bases). The CDR3 sequence is CSVEDGGDTEAFF. CDR3 coding DNA: TGCAGCGTTGAGGACGGAGGGGACACTGAAGCTTTCTTT.